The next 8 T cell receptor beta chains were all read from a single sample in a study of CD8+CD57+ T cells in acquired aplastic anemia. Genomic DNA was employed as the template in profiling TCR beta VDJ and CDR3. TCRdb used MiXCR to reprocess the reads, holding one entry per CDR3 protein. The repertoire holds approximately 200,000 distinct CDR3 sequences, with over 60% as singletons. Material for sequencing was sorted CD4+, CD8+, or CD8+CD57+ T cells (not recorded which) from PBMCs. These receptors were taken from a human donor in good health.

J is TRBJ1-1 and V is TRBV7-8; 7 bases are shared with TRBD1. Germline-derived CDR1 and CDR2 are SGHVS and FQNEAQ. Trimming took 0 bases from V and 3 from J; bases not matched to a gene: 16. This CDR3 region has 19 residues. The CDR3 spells CASSLALQVGTVPYTEAFF. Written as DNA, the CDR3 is TGTGCCAGCAGCTTAGCGCTCCAAGTCGGGACAGTACCCTACACTGAAGCTTTCTTT.

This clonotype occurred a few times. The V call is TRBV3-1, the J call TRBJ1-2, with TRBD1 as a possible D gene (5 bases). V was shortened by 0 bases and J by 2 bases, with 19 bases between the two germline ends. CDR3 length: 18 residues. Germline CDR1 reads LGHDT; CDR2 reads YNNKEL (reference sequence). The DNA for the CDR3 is TGTGCCAGCAGCCAAGATCTGTGGGGGGGTGCGCGGAACTATGGCTACACCTTC. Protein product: CASSQDLWGGARNYGYTF.

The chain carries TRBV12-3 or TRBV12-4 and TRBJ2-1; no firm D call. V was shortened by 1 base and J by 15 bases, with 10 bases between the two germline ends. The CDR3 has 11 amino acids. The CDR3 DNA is TGTGCCAGCAGTTTAGTCCCCCTGGCGTTCTTC. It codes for CASSLVPLAFF.

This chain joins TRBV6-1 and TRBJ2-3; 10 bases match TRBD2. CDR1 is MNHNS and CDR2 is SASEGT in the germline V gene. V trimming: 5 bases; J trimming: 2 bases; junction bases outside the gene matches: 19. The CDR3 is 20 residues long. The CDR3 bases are TGTGCCAGCAGTTACTTTACTTTCGACCTTAGCGGGAGGACCACAGATACGCAGTATTTT. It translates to CASSYFTFDLSGRTTDTQYF.

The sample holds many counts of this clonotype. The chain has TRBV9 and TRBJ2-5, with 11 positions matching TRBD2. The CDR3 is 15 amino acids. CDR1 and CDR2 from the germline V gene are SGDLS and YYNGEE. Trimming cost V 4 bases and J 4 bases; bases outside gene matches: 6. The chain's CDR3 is CASSSSGGWLETQYF. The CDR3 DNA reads TGTGCCAGCAGCTCTAGCGGGGGGTGGTTAGAGACCCAGTACTTC. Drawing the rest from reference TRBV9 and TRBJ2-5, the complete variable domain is DSGVTQTPKHLITATGQRVTLRCSPRSGDLSVYWYQQSLDQGLQFLIQYYNGEERAKGNILERFSAQQFPDLHSELNLSSLELGDSALYFCASSSSGGWLETQYFGPGTRLLVL.

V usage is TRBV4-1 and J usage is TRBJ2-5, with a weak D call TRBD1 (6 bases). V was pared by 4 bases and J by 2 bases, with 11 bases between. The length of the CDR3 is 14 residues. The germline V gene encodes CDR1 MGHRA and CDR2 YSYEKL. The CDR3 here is CASSRTGRQETQYF. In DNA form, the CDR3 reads TGCGCCAGCAGCCGTACAGGGCGACAAGAGACCCAGTACTTC.

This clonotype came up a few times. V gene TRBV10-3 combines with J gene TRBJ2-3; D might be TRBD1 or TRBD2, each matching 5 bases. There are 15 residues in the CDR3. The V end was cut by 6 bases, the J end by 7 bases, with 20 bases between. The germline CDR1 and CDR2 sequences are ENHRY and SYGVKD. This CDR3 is CAIREYRGAGHTQYF. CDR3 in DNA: TGTGCCATCAGGGAATATAGAGGGGCAGGACATACGCAGTATTTT.

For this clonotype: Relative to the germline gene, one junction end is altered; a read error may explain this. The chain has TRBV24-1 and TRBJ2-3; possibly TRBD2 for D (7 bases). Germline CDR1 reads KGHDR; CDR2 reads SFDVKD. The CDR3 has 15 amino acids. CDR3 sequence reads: CASSQRGGSTDTQYF. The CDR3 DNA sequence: TGTGCCAGCAGTCAGAGGGGGGGGAGCACAGATACGCAGTATTTT.